A single sample is the source of the 22 T cell receptor beta chains below, sequenced in a study of T-cell reconstitution after alpha-beta-depleted transplantation in children. Unique molecular identifiers were used in preparing the TCRbeta library. TCRdb ran MiXCR on the PCR reads and lists one entry per CDR3 protein. Of about 980,000 distinct CDR3 sequences listed, roughly 29% were seen once; the top ten hold about 28%. This specimen was PBMCs, mostly from graft donor cells, taken 360 days after TCRalphabeta/CD19-depleted stem cell transplant. Source of these receptors: a boy younger than two who had a stem cell transplant for SCID, so the T cells may come from the graft donor.

The chain has TRBV12-3 or TRBV12-4 and TRBJ1-3; 7 bases match TRBD1. The CDR3 loop spans 16 amino acids. With 3 bases clipped from V and 0 bases from J, the junction kept 5 bases outside the gene matches. The CDR3 nucleotides are TGTGCCAGCAGTTTGCGAGACAGGGACTCTGGAAACACCATATATTTT. Its protein product is CASSLRDRDSGNTIYF.

This chain connects TRBV13 to TRBJ2-7; D unresolved. This CDR3 contains 14 residues. CDR1 is PRHDT and CDR2 is FYEKMQ in the germline V gene (reference sequence). Trimming removed 5 bases at V and 2 bases at J, with 13 bases between. CDR3 amino acids: CASSPTPDAYEQYF. CDR3 sequence (DNA): TGTGCCAGCAGCCCTACCCCGGACGCCTACGAGCAGTACTTC.

This clonotype appeared a few times. The chain links TRBV7-6 to TRBJ2-1, with D uncertain. Trimming pared 5 bases from V and 1 base from J, leaving 12 bases between. The CDR3 contains 15 residues. The germline V gene encodes CDR1 SGHVS and CDR2 FNYEAQ. The CDR3 region has the DNA TGTGCCAGCAGCCCGCGGCCCGTTTCCTACAATGAGCAGTTCTTC. This translates into CASSPRPVSYNEQFF.

V is TRBV20-1 and J is TRBJ2-7; D is possibly TRBD1 (6 bases). Trimming cost V 4 bases and J 0 bases, with 13 bases left between them. Germline lookup yields CDR1 DFQATT and CDR2 SNEGSKA (reference sequence). The CDR3 has 14 amino acids. CDR3 amino acids: CSATDRINSYEQYF. CDR3 DNA: TGCAGTGCTACGGACAGAATCAACTCCTACGAGCAGTACTTC.

There are a few counts of this clonotype. The V call is TRBV20-1, the J call TRBJ2-7; TRBD1 might be the D (6 bases). Germline V lookup: CDR1 DFQATT, CDR2 SNEGSKA (reference sequence). This CDR3 is 12 amino acids long. V dropped 6 bases and J dropped 10 bases, with 19 bases sitting between them. The CDR3 sequence: CSANILQGRQYF. For the CDR3, the DNA is TGCAGTGCCAACATTTTACAGGGAAGACAGTACTTC.

Only a few counts were recorded for this clonotype. The genes are TRBV7-2 and TRBJ2-4; D remains unclear. CDR3 size: 15 residues. CDR1 SGHTA and CDR2 FQGNSA come from the germline V gene. V shed 1 base and J shed 8 bases, with 15 bases lying between them. CDR3 region: CASSLEWTPRDIQYF. CDR3 nucleotide sequence: TGTGCCAGCAGCTTAGAGTGGACCCCCCGGGACATTCAGTACTTC.

This clonotype was found a few times. The V call is TRBV20-1, the J call TRBJ2-7, with 8 bases aligning to TRBD2. V lost 1 base, J lost 1 base, and 6 bases stayed unmatched. The CDR3 has 15 amino acids. Germline V gene lookup returns CDR1 DFQATT and CDR2 SNEGSKA (reference sequence). The CDR3 region is CSARGTRGGSYEQYF. Here the CDR3 DNA reads TGCAGTGCTAGAGGGACCCGGGGGGGATCCTACGAGCAGTACTTC.

The rearrangement uses TRBV12-3 or TRBV12-4 and TRBJ2-5; unclear D gene. Trimming removed 6 bases from V and 4 bases from J, with 15 bases in between. CDR3 length: 14 residues. Here the CDR3 reads CASRNPLTIETQYF. The DNA of the CDR3 is TGTGCCAGCAGAAATCCCCTCACGATAGAGACCCAGTACTTC.

The sample holds one count of this clonotype. This sequence joins TRBV11-2 and TRBJ2-5, with 7 nucleotides matching TRBD2. Germline-derived CDR1 and CDR2 are SGHAT and FQNNGV. The V and J ends lost 5 bases and 6 bases, in that order; junction bases with no gene match: 12. The CDR3 is 15 amino acids. DNA of the CDR3: TGTGCCAGCAGCCATGGGGGGGAAGCAGGGCAGACCCAGTACTTC. Translating gives CASSHGGEAGQTQYF.

This clonotype was observed a handful of times. The chain employs TRBV6-2 or TRBV6-3 and TRBJ2-5; TRBD2 aligns across 11 bases. The CDR3 loop spans 14 amino acids. In germline, CDR1 is MNHEY, CDR2 SVGEGT. Trimming removed 4 bases from V and 5 bases from J; junction bases left unmatched: 3. The CDR3 nucleotides are TGTGCCAGCAGTTCCTGGACTAGCGGGGAGACCCAGTACTTC. Amino acids: CASSSWTSGETQYF.

The gene calls are TRBV20-1 and TRBJ1-1; D might be TRBD1 (5 bases). The CDR3 runs to 12 residues. The V gene lost 3 bases and the J gene lost 9 bases, with 14 bases spanning the gap. CDR1 and CDR2 (germline): DFQATT, SNEGSKA (reference sequence). CDR3: CSASFGGAKAFF. For the CDR3, the DNA is TGCAGTGCTAGCTTTGGGGGAGCAAAAGCTTTCTTT.

The genes are TRBV6-1 and TRBJ1-1; maybe TRBD1 (5 bases). CDR1 and CDR2 from the germline V gene are MNHNS and SASEGT. This CDR3 has 16 residues. V shed 5 bases and J shed 2 bases, with 18 bases lying between them. The CDR3 bases are TGTGCCAGCAGTCAACGGCTCAGGGTAGCAAACACTGAAGCTTTCTTT. It is translated as CASSQRLRVANTEAFF.

This clonotype was seen a few times. The V call is TRBV5-5, the J call TRBJ1-2; possibly TRBD1 for D (5 bases). Looked up from germline, CDR1 is SGHKS and CDR2 is YYEKEE (reference sequence). The CDR3 has 12 residues. V lost 4 bases and J 8 bases, leaving 12 bases between the germline ends. CDR3 DNA sequence: TGTGCCAGCAGCCCAACCCGGACAGGCTACACCTTC. This translates into CASSPTRTGYTF. The entire variable domain, with the rest obtained from reference TRBV5-5 and TRBJ1-2, is as follows: DAGVTQSPTHLIKTRGQQVTLRCSPISGHKSVSWYQQVLGQGPQFIFQYYEKEERGRGNFPDRFSARQFPNYSSELNVNALLLGDSALYLCASSPTRTGYTFGSGTRLTVV.

V gene TRBV29-1 combines with J gene TRBJ2-2, with 10 nucleotides matching TRBD1. Germline CDR1 SQVTM, CDR2 ANQGSEA. The V segment lost 6 bases and the J segment 5 bases; nucleotides outside the gene matches: 6. The CDR3 is 14 amino acids. The CDR3 region has the DNA TGCAGCGTATGGACAGGGGGAGGAACCGGGGAGCTGTTTTTT. Its protein is CSVWTGGGTGELFF.

The chain joins TRBV7-3 to TRBJ2-2; D gene unclear. CDR1 is SGHTA, CDR2 FQGTGA, per germline. CDR3 length: 16 amino acids. Trimming shortened V by 1 base and J by 6 bases, and 15 bases separated the two germline ends. The CDR3 loop reads CASSLNPDPGAGELFF. CDR3 bases: TGTGCCAGCAGCTTAAATCCGGACCCAGGAGCCGGGGAGCTGTTTTTT.

This clonotype was seen a handful of times. The rearrangement uses TRBV5-5 and TRBJ1-1; no definite D call. V shed 0 bases and J shed 5 bases, with 11 bases lying between them. The CDR3 contains 14 residues. CDR1 and CDR2 from the germline V gene are SGHKS and YYEKEE (reference sequence). The CDR3 region is CASSLEWGGTEAFF. As DNA, the CDR3 is TGTGCCAGCAGCTTGGAATGGGGAGGGACTGAAGCTTTCTTT.

The V and J genes are TRBV6-1 and TRBJ2-7; possibly TRBD1 for D (6 bases). This CDR3 region has 16 residues. The germline V gene encodes CDR1 MNHNS and CDR2 SASEGT. V lost 8 bases and J 2 bases, leaving 22 bases between the germline ends. The DNA for the CDR3 is TGTGCCAGCGGGACCCTACAGGGTCCCAGCGCCTACGAGCAGTACTTC. It specifies CASGTLQGPSAYEQYF.

This chain uses TRBV6-5 with TRBJ2-7; D is perhaps TRBD2 (5 bases). The CDR3 sequence is 13 residues long. V dropped 6 bases and J dropped 6 bases, with 15 bases sitting between them. Germline V gene sequence: CDR1 MNHEY, CDR2 SVGAGI. The DNA of the CDR3 is TGTGCCAGCAGGTCCTCCGGGGTCGCCGAGCAGTACTTC. Translating it yields CASRSSGVAEQYF.

In regard to this clonotype: A junction boundary mismatches the germline segment, possibly from a read error. The gene calls are TRBV5-1 and TRBJ1-1; 7 nucleotides align to TRBD1. Germline values: CDR1 SGHRS, CDR2 YFSETQ. The CDR3 spans 15 residues. The CDR3, as DNA: TGCGCCAGCAGCTTGACGACAGGGATGAAGACTGAAGCTTTCTTT. Its translation: CASSLTTGMKTEAFF. Looking up the rest from reference TRBV5-1 and TRBJ1-1 gives the full variable domain: KAGVTQTPRYLIKTRGQQVTLSCSPISGHRSVSWYQQTPGQGLQFLFEYFSETQRNKGNFPGRFSGRQFSNSRSEMNVSTLELGDSALYLCASSLTTGMKTEAFFGQGTRLTVV.

This clonotype was seen a few times. This chain connects TRBV30 to TRBJ1-2, with a weak D call TRBD1 (5 bases). Germline CDR1 reads GTSNPN; CDR2 reads SVGIG (reference sequence). This CDR3 has 13 amino acids. Trimming shortened V by 5 bases and J by 2 bases, and 12 bases separated the two germline ends. The CDR3 coding sequence is TGTGCCTGGCGCCCGTGGGGGAACTATGGCTACACCTTC. Translation gives CAWRPWGNYGYTF.

CDR3 protein: CASSPPRGPISPWSYEQYF. The CDR3 DNA follows: TGTGCCAGCAGCCCCCCCCGGGGGCCCATTTCCCCATGGTCCTACGAGCAGTACTTC. The rearrangement uses TRBV28 and TRBJ2-7; D could derive from TRBD1 or TRBD2 (6 bases each). The CDR3 has 19 amino acids. V dropped 6 bases and J dropped 1 base, with 28 bases sitting between them. The germline CDR1 and CDR2 sequences are MDHEN and SYDVKM.

This clonotype was counted only a few times. The chain recombines TRBV20-1 with TRBJ1-1, with D possibly TRBD1 on 5 matching bases. V was cut by 6 bases and J by 0 bases, with 11 bases left in between. The germline V gene encodes CDR1 DFQATT and CDR2 SNEGSKA (reference sequence). The CDR3 length is 13 residues. The CDR3 sequence: CSAPGTLNTEAFF. CDR3 DNA sequence: TGCAGTGCCCCGGGGACCCTGAACACTGAAGCTTTCTTT.